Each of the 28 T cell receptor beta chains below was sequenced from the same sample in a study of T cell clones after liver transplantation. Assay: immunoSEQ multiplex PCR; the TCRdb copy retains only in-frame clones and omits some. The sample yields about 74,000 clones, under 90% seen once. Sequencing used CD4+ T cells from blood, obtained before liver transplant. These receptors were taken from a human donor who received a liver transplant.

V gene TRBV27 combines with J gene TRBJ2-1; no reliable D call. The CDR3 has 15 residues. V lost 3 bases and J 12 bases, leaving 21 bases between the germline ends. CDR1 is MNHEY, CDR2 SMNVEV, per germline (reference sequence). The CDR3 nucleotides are TGTGCCAGCAGTTTGCGGAGAGATTTGGGTTTGGTGCAGTTCTTC. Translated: CASSLRRDLGLVQFF.

DNA for the CDR3: TGTGCCATCGGCTTCGGACTAGCGGGAGGCCTGGGCGGGGAGACCCAGTACTTC. This translates into CAIGFGLAGGLGGETQYF. The genes are TRBV10-3 and TRBJ2-5, with 14 bases lining up with TRBD2. Germline CDR1 and CDR2: ENHRY and SYGVKD. J gave up 5 bases and V 8 bases, and 16 bases lay outside the gene matches. This CDR3 has 18 amino acids.

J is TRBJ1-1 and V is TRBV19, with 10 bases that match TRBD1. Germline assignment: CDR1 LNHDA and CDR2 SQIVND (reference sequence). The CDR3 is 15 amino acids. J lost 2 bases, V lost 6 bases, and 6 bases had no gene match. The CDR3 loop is CASRGRTGGNTEAFF. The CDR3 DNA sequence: TGTGCCAGTAGGGGCCGGACAGGGGGAAACACTGAAGCTTTCTTT.

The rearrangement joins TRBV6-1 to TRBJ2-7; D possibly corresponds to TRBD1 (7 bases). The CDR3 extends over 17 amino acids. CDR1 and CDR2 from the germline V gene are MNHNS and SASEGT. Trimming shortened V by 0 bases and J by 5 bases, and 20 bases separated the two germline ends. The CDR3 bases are TGTGCCAGCAGTGAAGCGCGGGGACAGCTCCTGTGGGACGAGCAGTACTTC. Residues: CASSEARGQLLWDEQYF.

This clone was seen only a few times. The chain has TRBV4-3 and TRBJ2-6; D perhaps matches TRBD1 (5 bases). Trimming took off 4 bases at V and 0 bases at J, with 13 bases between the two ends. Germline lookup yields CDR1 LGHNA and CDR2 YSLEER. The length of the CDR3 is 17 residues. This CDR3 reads CASSPQGLGSGANVLTF. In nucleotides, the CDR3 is TGCGCCAGCAGCCCCCAGGGCCTTGGCTCTGGGGCCAACGTCCTGACTTTC.

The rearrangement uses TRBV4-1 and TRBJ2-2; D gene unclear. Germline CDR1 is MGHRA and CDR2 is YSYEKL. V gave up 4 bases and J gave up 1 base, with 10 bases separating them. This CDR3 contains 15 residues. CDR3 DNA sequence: TGCGCCAGCAGCCGATGGACCGAGAACACCGGGGAGCTGTTTTTT. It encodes CASSRWTENTGELFF.

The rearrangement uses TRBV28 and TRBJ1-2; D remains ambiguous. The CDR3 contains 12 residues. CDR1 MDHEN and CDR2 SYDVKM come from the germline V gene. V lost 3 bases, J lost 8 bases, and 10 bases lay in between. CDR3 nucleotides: TGTGCCAGCAGTTTGTATGTAGGGGGCTACACCTTC. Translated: CASSLYVGGYTF.

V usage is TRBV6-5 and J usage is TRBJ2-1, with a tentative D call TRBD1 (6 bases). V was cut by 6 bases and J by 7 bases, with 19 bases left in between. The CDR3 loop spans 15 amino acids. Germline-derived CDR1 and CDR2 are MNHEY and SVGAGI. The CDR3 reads CASSNGQRTGNEQFF. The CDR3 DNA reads TGTGCCAGCAGCAACGGACAGAGAACGGGGAATGAGCAGTTCTTC.

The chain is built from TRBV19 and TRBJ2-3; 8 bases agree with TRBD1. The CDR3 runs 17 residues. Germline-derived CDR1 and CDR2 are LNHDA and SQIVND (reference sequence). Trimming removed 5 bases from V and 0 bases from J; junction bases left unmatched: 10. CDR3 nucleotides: TGTGCCAGTAGTCCGGGGACAGGTCGTTCTAGCACAGATACGCAGTATTTT. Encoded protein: CASSPGTGRSSTDTQYF.

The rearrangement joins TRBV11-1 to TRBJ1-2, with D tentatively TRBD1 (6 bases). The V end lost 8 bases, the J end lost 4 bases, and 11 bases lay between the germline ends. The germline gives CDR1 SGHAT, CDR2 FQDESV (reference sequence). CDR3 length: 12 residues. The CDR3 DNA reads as TGTGCCAGCGCCGACAGGTTCTATGGCTACACCTTC. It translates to CASADRFYGYTF. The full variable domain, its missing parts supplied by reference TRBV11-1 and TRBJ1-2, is EAEVAQSPRYKITEKSQAVAFWCDPISGHATLYWYRQILGQGPELLVQFQDESVVDDSQLPKDRFSAERLKGVDSTLKIQPAELGDSAMYLCASADRFYGYTFGSGTRLTVV.

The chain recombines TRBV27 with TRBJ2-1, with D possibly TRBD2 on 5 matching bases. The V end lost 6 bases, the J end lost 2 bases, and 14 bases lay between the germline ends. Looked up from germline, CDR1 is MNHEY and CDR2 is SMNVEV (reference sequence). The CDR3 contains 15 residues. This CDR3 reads CASRKERQTYNEQFF. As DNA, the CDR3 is TGTGCCAGCAGAAAGGAGCGGCAAACCTACAATGAGCAGTTCTTC.

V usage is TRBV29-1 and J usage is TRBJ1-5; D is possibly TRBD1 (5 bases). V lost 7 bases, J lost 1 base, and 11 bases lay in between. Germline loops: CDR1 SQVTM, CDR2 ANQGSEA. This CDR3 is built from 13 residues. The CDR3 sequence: CSAGGGSNQPQHF. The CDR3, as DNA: TGCAGCGCTGGGGGGGGAAGCAATCAGCCCCAGCATTTT.

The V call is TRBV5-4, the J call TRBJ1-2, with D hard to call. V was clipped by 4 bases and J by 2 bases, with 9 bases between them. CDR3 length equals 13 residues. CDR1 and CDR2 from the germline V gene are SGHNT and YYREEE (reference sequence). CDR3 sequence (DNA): TGTGCCAGCAGCCCCGATGGGAACTATGGCTACACCTTC. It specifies CASSPDGNYGYTF.

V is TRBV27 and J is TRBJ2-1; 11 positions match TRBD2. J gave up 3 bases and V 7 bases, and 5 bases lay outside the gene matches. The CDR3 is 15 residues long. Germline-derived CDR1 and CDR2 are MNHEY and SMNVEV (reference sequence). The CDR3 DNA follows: TGTGCCAGCAAAGGGACTAGCGGATACTACAATGAGCAGTTCTTC. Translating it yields CASKGTSGYYNEQFF.

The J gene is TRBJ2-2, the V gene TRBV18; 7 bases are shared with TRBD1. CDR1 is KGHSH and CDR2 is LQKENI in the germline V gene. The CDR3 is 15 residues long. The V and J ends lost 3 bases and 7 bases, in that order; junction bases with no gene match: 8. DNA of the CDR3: TGTGCCAGCTCACCCCAGACAGGGTCCGGCGGGGAGCTGTTTTTT. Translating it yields CASSPQTGSGGELFF.

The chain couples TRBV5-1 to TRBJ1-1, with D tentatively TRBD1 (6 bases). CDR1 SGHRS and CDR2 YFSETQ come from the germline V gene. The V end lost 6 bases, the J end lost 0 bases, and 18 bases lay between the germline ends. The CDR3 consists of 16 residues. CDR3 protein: CASKEGGIGMNTEAFF. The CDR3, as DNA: TGCGCCAGCAAGGAGGGGGGTATTGGGATGAACACTGAAGCTTTCTTT.

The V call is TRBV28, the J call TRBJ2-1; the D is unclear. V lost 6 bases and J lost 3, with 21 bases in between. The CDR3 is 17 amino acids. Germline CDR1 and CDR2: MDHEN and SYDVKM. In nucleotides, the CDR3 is TGTGCCAGCAGCTATCAGAGGAGTAATCGGCGCTACAATGAGCAGTTCTTC. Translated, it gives CASSYQRSNRRYNEQFF.

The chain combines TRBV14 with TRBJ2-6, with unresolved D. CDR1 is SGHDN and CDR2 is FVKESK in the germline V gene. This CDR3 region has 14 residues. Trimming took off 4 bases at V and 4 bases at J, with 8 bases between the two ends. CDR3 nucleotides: TGTGCCAGCAGCCCCCAGTGGGGGGCCAACGTCCTGACTTTC. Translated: CASSPQWGANVLTF. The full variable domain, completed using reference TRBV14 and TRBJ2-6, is EAGVTQFPSHSVIEKGQTVTLRCDPISGHDNLYWYRRVMGKEIKFLLHFVKESKQDESGMPNNRFLAERTGGTYSTLKVQPAELEDSGVYFCASSPQWGANVLTFGAGSRLTVL.

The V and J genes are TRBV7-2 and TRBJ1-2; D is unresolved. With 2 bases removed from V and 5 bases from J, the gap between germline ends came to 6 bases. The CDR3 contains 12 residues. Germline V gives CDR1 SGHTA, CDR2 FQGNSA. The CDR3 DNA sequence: TGTGCCAGCAGCTTACTGGGGTATGGCTACACCTTC. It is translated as CASSLLGYGYTF.

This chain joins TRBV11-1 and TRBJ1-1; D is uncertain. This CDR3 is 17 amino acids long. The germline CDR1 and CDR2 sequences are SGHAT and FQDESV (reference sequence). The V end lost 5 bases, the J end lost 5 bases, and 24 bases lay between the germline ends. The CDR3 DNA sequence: TGTGCCAGCAGCCGACCTTCCGGGGAGGGTGGTAATACTGAAGCTTTCTTT. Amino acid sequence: CASSRPSGEGGNTEAFF.

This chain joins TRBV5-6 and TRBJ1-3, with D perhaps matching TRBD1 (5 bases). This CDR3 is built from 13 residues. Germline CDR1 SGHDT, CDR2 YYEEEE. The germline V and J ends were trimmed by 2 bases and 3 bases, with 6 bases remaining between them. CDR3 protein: CASSFRGGNTIYF. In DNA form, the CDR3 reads TGTGCCAGCAGCTTTAGGGGTGGAAACACCATATATTTT.

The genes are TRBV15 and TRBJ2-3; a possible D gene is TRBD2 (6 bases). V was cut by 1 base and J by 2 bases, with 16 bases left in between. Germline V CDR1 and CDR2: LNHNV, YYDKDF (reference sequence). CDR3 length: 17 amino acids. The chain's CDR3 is CATSRGRGRGITDTQYF. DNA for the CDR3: TGTGCCACCAGCAGAGGAAGGGGTCGGGGGATCACAGATACGCAGTATTTT.

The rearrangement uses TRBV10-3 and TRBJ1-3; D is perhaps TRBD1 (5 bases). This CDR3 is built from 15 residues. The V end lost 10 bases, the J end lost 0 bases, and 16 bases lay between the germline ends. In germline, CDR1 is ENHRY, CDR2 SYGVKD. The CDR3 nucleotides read TGTGCCACCTCACTAGACAGCAGCTCTGGAAACACCATATATTTT. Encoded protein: CATSLDSSSGNTIYF.

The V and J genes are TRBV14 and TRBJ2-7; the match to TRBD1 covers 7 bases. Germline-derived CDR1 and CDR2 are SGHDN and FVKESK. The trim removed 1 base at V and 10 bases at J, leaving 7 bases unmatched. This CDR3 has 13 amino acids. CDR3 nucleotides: TGTGCCAGCAGCCAAGGAGAGGGACAGATACAGTACTTC. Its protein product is CASSQGEGQIQYF.

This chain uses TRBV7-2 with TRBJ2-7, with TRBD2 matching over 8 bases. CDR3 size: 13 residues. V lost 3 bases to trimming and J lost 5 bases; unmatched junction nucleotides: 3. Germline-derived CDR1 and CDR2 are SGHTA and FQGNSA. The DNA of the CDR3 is TGTGCCAGCAGCTTTAGCGGGAAGAACGAGCAGTACTTC. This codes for CASSFSGKNEQYF.

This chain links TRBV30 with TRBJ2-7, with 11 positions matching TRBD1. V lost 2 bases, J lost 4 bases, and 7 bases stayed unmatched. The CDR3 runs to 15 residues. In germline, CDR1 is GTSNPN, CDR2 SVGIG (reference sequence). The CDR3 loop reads CAWSSPGQGGYEQYF. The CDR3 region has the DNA TGTGCCTGGAGTTCCCCGGGACAGGGGGGTTACGAGCAGTACTTC.

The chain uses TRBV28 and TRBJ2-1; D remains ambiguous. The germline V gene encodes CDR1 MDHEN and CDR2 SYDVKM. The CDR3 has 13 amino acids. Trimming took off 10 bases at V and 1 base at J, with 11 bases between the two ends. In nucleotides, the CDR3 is TGTGCCACCCTGGGCAGATCCTACAATGAGCAGTTCTTC. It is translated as CATLGRSYNEQFF.

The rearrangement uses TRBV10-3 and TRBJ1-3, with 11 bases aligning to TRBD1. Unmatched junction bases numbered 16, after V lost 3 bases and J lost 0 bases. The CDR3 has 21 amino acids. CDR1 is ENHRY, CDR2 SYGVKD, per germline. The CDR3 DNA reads TGTGCCATCAGTGACCCCCTAGGACAGGGGGCTCCCCTGTCCTCTGGAAACACCATATATTTT. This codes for CAISDPLGQGAPLSSGNTIYF.